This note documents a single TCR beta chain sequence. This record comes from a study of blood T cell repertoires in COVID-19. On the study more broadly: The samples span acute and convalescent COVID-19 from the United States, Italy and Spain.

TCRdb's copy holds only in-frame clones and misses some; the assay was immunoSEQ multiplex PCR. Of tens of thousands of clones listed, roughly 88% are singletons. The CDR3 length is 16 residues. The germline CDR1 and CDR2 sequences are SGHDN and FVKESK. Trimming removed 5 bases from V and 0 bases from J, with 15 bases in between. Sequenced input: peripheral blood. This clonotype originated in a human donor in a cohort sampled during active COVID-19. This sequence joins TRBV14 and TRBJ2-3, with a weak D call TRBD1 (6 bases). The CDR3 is CASSFYRGQSTDTQYF. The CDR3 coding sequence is TGTGCCAGCAGCTTCTACCGGGGACAAAGCACAGATACGCAGTATTTT.